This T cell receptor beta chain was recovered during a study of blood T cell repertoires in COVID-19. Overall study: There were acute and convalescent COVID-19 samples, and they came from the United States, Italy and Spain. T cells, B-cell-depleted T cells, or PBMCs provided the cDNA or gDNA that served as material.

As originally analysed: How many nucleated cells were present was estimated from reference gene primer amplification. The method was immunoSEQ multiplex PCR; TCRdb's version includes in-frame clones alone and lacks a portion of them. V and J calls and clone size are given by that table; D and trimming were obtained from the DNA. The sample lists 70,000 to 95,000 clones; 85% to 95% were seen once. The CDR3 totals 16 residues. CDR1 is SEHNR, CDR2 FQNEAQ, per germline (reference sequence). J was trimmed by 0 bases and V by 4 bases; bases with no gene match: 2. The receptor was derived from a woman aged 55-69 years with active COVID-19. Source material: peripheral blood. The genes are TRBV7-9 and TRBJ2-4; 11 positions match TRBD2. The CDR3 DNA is TGTGCCAGCAGCTCTACTAGCGGGGGAGCCAAAAACATTCAGTACTTC. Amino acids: CASSSTSGGAKNIQYF.